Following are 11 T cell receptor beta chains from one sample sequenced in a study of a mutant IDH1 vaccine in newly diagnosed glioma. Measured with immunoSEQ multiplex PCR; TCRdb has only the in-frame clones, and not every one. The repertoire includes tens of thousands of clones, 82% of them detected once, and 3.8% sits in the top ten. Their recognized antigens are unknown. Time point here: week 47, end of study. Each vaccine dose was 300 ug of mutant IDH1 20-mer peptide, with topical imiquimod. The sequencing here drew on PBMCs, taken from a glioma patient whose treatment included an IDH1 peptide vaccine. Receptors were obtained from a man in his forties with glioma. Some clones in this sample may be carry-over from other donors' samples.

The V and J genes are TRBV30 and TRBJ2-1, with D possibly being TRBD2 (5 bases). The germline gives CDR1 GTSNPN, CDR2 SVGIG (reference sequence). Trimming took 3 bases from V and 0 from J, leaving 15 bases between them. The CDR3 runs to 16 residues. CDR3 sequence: CAWSKGLQSSYNEQFF. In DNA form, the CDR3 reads TGTGCCTGGAGCAAAGGACTTCAATCCTCCTACAATGAGCAGTTCTTC.

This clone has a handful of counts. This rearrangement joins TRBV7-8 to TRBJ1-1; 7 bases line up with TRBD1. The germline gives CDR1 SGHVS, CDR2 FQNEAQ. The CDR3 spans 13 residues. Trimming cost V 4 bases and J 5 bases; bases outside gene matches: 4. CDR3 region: CASSSRQGTEAFF. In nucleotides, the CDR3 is TGTGCCAGCAGCTCCAGACAGGGTACTGAAGCTTTCTTT.

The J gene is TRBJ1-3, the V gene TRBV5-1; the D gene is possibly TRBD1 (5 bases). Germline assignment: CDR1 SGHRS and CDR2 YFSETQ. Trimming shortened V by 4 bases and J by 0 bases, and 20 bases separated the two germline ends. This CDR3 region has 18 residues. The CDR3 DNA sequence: TGCGCCAGCAGCCAGGGATCGGGACGGACCGGCTCTGGAAACACCATATATTTT. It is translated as CASSQGSGRTGSGNTIYF.

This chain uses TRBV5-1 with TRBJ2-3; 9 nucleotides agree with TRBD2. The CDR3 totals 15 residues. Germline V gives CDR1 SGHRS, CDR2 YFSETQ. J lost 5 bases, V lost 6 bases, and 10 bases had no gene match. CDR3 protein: CASTSSGGLGDTQYF. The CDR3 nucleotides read TGCGCCAGCACTAGTAGCGGGGGCTTGGGAGATACGCAGTATTTT. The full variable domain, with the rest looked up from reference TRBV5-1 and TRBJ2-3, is KAGVTQTPRYLIKTRGQQVTLSCSPISGHRSVSWYQQTPGQGLQFLFEYFSETQRNKGNFPGRFSGRQFSNSRSEMNVSTLELGDSALYLCASTSSGGLGDTQYFGPGTRLTVL.

CDR3 DNA: TGTGCCAGCAGCTTAGATTCGGGGCTTCAAAATACGCAGTATTTT. Its translation is CASSLDSGLQNTQYF. V usage is TRBV11-3 and J usage is TRBJ2-3; D assignment may be TRBD1 or TRBD2 (5 bases each). The CDR3 has 15 residues. Trimming took 0 bases from V and 7 from J, leaving 14 bases between them. Germline lookup yields CDR1 SGHNT and CDR2 YENEEA.

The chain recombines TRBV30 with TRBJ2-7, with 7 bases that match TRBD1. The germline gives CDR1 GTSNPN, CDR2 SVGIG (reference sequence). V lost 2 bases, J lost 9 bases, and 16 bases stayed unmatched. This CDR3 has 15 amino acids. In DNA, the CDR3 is TGTGCCTGGAGTTCCATCGTGAGGGGGCAAAGGTGGCAGTACTTC. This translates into CAWSSIVRGQRWQYF.

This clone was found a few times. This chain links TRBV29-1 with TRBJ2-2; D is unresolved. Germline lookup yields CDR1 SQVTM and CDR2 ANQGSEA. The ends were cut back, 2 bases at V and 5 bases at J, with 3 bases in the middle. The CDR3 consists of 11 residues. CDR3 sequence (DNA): TGCAGCGTTGAATATACCGGGGAGCTGTTTTTT. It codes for CSVEYTGELFF.

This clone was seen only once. Here the CDR3 reads CAISESGDPIWTAFGNTEAFF. CDR3 in DNA: TGTGCCATCAGTGAGTCGGGGGACCCTATTTGGACGGCGTTCGGGAACACTGAAGCTTTCTTT. This sequence joins TRBV10-3 and TRBJ1-1; D might be TRBD1 (5 bases). CDR3 length: 21 amino acids. The germline gives CDR1 ENHRY, CDR2 SYGVKD. With 0 bases removed from V and 1 base from J, the gap between germline ends came to 27 bases.

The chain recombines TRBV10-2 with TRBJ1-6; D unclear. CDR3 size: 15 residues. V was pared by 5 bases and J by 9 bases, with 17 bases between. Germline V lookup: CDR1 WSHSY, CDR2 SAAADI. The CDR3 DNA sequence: TGCGCCAGCAGTTTAACCGCTGGCCCTACTTCACCCCTCCACTTT. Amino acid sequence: CASSLTAGPTSPLHF.

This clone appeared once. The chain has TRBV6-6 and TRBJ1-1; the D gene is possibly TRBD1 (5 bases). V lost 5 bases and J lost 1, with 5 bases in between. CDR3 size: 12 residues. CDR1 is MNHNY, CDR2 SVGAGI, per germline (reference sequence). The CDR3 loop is CASSGQNTEAFF. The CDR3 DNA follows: TGTGCCAGCAGTGGACAGAACACTGAAGCTTTCTTT.

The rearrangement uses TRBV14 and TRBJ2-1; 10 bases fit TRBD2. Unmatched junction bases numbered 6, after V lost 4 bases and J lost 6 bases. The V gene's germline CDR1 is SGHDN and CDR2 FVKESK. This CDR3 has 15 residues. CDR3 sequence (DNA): TGTGCCAGCAGCCCCGTCTTAGCGGGGGGCAATGAGCAGTTCTTC. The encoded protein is CASSPVLAGGNEQFF.